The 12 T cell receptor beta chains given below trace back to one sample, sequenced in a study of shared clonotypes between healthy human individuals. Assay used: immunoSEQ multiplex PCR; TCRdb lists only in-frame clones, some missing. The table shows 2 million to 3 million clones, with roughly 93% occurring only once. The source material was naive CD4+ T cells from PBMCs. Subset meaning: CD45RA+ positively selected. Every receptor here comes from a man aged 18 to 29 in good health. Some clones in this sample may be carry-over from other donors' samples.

The CDR3 nucleotides read TGTGCCAGCAGCGTAGGGCTCCAGTCGGCAGGGGGTGGCCATGATACGCAGTATTTT. Protein sequence: CASSVGLQSAGGGHDTQYF. The rearrangement links TRBV9 to TRBJ2-3; 7 nucleotides line up with TRBD1. This CDR3 comprises 19 residues. V lost 0 bases and J lost 6; bases outside the gene matches: 19. Germline V lookup: CDR1 SGDLS, CDR2 YYNGEE.

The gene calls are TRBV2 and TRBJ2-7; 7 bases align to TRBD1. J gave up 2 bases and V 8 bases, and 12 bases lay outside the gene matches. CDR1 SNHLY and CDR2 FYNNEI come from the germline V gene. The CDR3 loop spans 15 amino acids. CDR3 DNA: TGTGCCAGCTCAAAACGGACAGGAGCCCCCTACGAGCAGTACTTC. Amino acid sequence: CASSKRTGAPYEQYF.

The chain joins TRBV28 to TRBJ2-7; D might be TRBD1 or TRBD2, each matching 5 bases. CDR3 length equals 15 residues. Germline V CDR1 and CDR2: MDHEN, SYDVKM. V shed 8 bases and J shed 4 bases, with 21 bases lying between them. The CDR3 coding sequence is TGTGCCAGCCAGATGCCAGGGACCCGAACTTACGAGCAGTACTTC. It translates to CASQMPGTRTYEQYF.

CDR3 coding DNA: TGTGCCTGGAGGAGGAGCGTCTCTAGCACAGATACGCAGTATTTT. Amino acids: CAWRRSVSSTDTQYF. This chain links TRBV30 with TRBJ2-3; the D is unclear. V lost 3 bases and J lost 0, with 13 bases in between. The CDR3 spans 15 residues. Germline values: CDR1 GTSNPN, CDR2 SVGIG (reference sequence).

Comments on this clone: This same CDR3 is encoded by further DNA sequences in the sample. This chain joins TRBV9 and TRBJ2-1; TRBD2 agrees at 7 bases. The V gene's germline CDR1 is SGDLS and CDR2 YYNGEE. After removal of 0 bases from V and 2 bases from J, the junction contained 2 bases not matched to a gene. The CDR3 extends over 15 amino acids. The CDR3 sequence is CASSVASGPYNEQFF. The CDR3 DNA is TGTGCCAGCAGCGTAGCTAGCGGACCCTACAATGAGCAGTTCTTC.

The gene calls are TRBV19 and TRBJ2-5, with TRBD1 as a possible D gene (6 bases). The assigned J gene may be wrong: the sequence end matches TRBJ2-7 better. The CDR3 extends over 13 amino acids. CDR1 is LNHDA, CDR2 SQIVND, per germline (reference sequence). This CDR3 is CASSIGRTDEQYF. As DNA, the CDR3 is TGTGCCAGTAGTATAGGAAGGACAGACGAGCAGTACTTC.

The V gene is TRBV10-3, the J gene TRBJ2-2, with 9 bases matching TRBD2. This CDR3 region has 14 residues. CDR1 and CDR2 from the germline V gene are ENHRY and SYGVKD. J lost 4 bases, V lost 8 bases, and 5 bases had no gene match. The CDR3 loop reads CAISTSGATGELFF. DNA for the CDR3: TGTGCCATCTCGACTAGCGGAGCCACCGGGGAGCTGTTTTTT.

In DNA, the CDR3 is TGTGCCACCAGCAGATGGGGGACCACCGGGGAGCTGTTTTTT. It codes for CATSRWGTTGELFF. The chain has TRBV15 and TRBJ2-2; D may correspond to TRBD1 or TRBD2 (5 bases each). The CDR3 sequence is 14 residues long. V was pared by 2 bases and J by 4 bases, with 8 bases between. The germline gives CDR1 LNHNV, CDR2 YYDKDF (reference sequence).

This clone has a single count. The DNA of the CDR3 is TGCAGCGTTGAAGATACCGGGGGAGGCGAAAAACTGTTTTTT. Its translation: CSVEDTGGGEKLFF. The chain has TRBV29-1 and TRBJ1-4, with D perhaps TRBD1 (5 bases). The CDR3 extends over 14 amino acids. In germline, CDR1 is SQVTM, CDR2 ANQGSEA. Deletions cut 0 bases from V and 8 bases from J, with 13 bases between.

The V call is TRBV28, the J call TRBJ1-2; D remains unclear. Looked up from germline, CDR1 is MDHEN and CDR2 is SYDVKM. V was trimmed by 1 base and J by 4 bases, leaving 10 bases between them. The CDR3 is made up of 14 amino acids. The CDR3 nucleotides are TGTGCCAGCAGTTTATCTCCCGGTGCCTATGGCTACACCTTC. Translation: CASSLSPGAYGYTF.

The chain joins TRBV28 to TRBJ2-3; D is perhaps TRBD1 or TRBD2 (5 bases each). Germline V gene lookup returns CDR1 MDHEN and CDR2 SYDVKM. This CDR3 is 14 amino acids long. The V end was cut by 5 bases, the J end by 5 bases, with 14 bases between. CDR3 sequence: CASSGVGAGDTQYF. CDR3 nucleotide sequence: TGTGCCAGCAGTGGTGTCGGGGCAGGAGATACGCAGTATTTT.

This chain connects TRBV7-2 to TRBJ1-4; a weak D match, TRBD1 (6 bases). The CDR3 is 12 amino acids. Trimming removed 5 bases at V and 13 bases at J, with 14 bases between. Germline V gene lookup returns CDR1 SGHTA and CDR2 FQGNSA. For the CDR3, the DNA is TGTGCCAGCAGCCGTTCACGGACAGTACTGTTTTTT. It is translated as CASSRSRTVLFF.